Presented here are 23 T cell receptor beta chains from one specimen sequenced in a study of CD8 T cells in ankylosing spondylitis. Study-level findings and limits: Blood of patients with ankylosing spondylitis appeared to be characterized by a TCR beta motif of eight highly homologous variants.

These receptors are not linked to any known antigen. TCRdb re-analysed the 5' RACE reads in MiXCR, keeping a single row per CDR3 protein. The data hold about 220,000 distinct CDR3 sequences, with about 18% observed a single time. Material: blood, either unsorted or a sorted T cell fraction (not recorded which). All receptors derive from a male donor with ankylosing spondylitis.

This sequence joins TRBV9 and TRBJ1-1; tentatively, D is TRBD1 (5 bases). V lost 7 bases and J 1 base, leaving 17 bases between the germline ends. Germline CDR1 and CDR2: SGDLS and YYNGEE. This CDR3 has 15 amino acids. The CDR3, as DNA: TGTGCCAGCTCAAGCTCCTTCGGGACGAACACTGAAGCTTTCTTT. Its translation is CASSSSFGTNTEAFF.

V usage is TRBV19 and J usage is TRBJ2-7, with TRBD2 identical over 8 bases. The J segment lost 4 bases and the V segment lost 5 bases, leaving 7 bases of the junction unmatched. CDR3 size: 14 residues. Germline V lookup: CDR1 LNHDA, CDR2 SQIVND (reference sequence). The CDR3 DNA reads TGTGCCAGTAGTTACCGGGGGGGATCATACGAGCAGTACTTC. This codes for CASSYRGGSYEQYF.

This chain uses TRBV7-9 with TRBJ2-1, with D possibly being TRBD2 (6 bases). The germline V and J ends were trimmed by 0 bases and 2 bases, with 14 bases remaining between them. Germline CDR1 is SEHNR and CDR2 is FQNEAQ (reference sequence). CDR3 length equals 17 residues. The CDR3 loop reads CASSLAGGGGPYNEQFF. The CDR3 coding sequence is TGTGCCAGCAGCTTAGCGGGCGGCGGAGGGCCCTACAATGAGCAGTTCTTC.

This clonotype has a handful of counts. The V gene is TRBV5-1, the J gene TRBJ2-7; unclear D gene. Germline V gene sequence: CDR1 SGHRS, CDR2 YFSETQ. There are 13 residues in the CDR3. V was clipped by 5 bases and J by 0 bases, with 9 bases between them. The CDR3 DNA follows: TGCGCCAGCAGGCCATCGAGCTCCTACGAGCAGTACTTC. Translating it yields CASRPSSSYEQYF. Filled out from reference TRBV5-1 and TRBJ2-7, the complete variable domain reads KAGVTQTPRYLIKTRGQQVTLSCSPISGHRSVSWYQQTPGQGLQFLFEYFSETQRNKGNFPGRFSGRQFSNSRSEMNVSTLELGDSALYLCASRPSSSYEQYFGPGTRLTVT.

This clonotype came up a few times. V and J are TRBV4-1 and TRBJ1-2; D is possibly TRBD1 (5 bases). The CDR3 spans 14 residues. The germline V gene encodes CDR1 MGHRA and CDR2 YSYEKL. The V end lost 1 base, the J end lost 12 bases, and 18 bases lay between the germline ends. CDR3 nucleotides: TGCGCCAGCAGCCAAGCGGGGGGGTACAGTGGGGACACCTTC. It translates to CASSQAGGYSGDTF.

The chain is built from TRBV5-1 and TRBJ1-1, with TRBD1 as a possible D gene (5 bases). The V end was cut by 0 bases, the J end by 4 bases, with 10 bases between. The CDR3 has 14 amino acids. CDR1 and CDR2 from the germline V gene are SGHRS and YFSETQ. The CDR3 DNA follows: TGCGCCAGCAGCTTGGAAGGGGAGGGCACTGAAGCTTTCTTT. Residues: CASSLEGEGTEAFF.

This clonotype was detected a few times. The genes are TRBV30 and TRBJ2-7; D unresolved. V shed 3 bases and J shed 2 bases, with 5 bases lying between them. This CDR3 has 11 residues. Germline-derived CDR1 and CDR2 are GTSNPN and SVGIG (reference sequence). CDR3 loop: CAWRVAYEQYF. The CDR3 DNA reads TGTGCCTGGAGGGTTGCCTACGAGCAGTACTTC. The whole variable domain, filled in from reference TRBV30 and TRBJ2-7, reads SQTIHQWPATLVQPVGSPLSLECTVEGTSNPNLYWYRQAAGRGLQLLFYSVGIGQISSEVPQNLSASRPQDRQFILSSKKLLLSDSGFYLCAWRVAYEQYFGPGTRLTVT.

In this sample, this clonotype turned up a few times. The CDR3 protein is CASSQVGEAEAFF. Written as DNA, the CDR3 is TGTGCCAGCAGCCAAGTAGGGGAGGCTGAAGCTTTCTTT. The chain carries TRBV4-2 and TRBJ1-1, with D possibly TRBD1 on 5 matching bases. The germline gives CDR1 LGHNA, CDR2 YNFKEQ. The ends were cut back, 1 base at V and 6 bases at J, with 9 bases in the middle. The CDR3 is made up of 13 amino acids.

The rearrangement links TRBV4-2 to TRBJ1-6, with D possibly being TRBD1 (5 bases). V was pared by 1 base and J by 7 bases, with 11 bases between. Germline V gives CDR1 LGHNA, CDR2 YNFKEQ. The CDR3 length is 15 residues. The CDR3 DNA reads TGTGCCAGCAGCCAAGCGACAGAGTACAATTCACCCCTCCACTTT. It is translated as CASSQATEYNSPLHF.

The chain is built from TRBV3-1 and TRBJ2-7; perhaps TRBD2 as D (6 bases). CDR1 is LGHDT and CDR2 is YNNKEL in the germline V gene (reference sequence). This CDR3 is 15 amino acids long. Trimming removed 1 base at V and 7 bases at J, with 17 bases between. CDR3 nucleotide sequence: TGTGCCAGCAGCCAAGTGGCGGGGAAGCCTATGGAGCAGTACTTC. Its protein is CASSQVAGKPMEQYF.

This clonotype was detected ten times or more. The chain combines TRBV5-1 with TRBJ2-3; D is uncertain. CDR1 and CDR2 (germline): SGHRS, YFSETQ. Trimming cost V 0 bases and J 5 bases, with 16 bases left between them. CDR3 length equals 16 residues. CDR3 sequence reads: CASSLANSPTQDTQYF. CDR3 DNA sequence: TGCGCCAGCAGCTTGGCCAACTCCCCCACACAAGATACGCAGTATTTT.

This clonotype has a count of ten or more. The rearrangement links TRBV29-1 to TRBJ2-1, with a possible D match to TRBD1 (6 bases). This CDR3 is 15 amino acids long. With 3 bases removed from V and 2 bases from J, the gap between germline ends came to 14 bases. CDR1 SQVTM and CDR2 ANQGSEA come from the germline V gene. Here the CDR3 reads CSVDAGTKTYNEQFF. The DNA for the CDR3 is TGCAGCGTTGATGCAGGGACAAAGACCTACAATGAGCAGTTCTTC.

This clonotype was picked up a small number of times. The V gene is TRBV6-1, the J gene TRBJ1-1; no clear D. Germline CDR1 and CDR2: MNHNS and SASEGT. Trimming removed 1 base from V and 3 bases from J, with 9 bases in between. This CDR3 is built from 14 residues. DNA for the CDR3: TGTGCCAGCAGTGAAGGATGGGAGGACACTGAAGCTTTCTTT. This codes for CASSEGWEDTEAFF.

This clonotype has only a few counts. The genes are TRBV6-1 and TRBJ2-1; TRBD2 might be the D (5 bases). Germline CDR1 reads MNHNS; CDR2 reads SASEGT. Trimming pared 5 bases from V and 2 bases from J, leaving 19 bases between. This CDR3 contains 17 residues. In DNA, the CDR3 is TGTGCCAGCAGTCCCGATGGTGGGAGTCCCCCCTACAATGAGCAGTTCTTC. This sequence encodes CASSPDGGSPPYNEQFF.

V usage is TRBV9 and J usage is TRBJ2-3; TRBD2 matches 8 bases. The germline gives CDR1 SGDLS, CDR2 YYNGEE. This CDR3 comprises 15 residues. Germline trimming cut 6 bases from V and 2 bases from J; bases unmatched to any gene: 8. The CDR3 coding sequence is TGTGCCAGCACCCCCGGGGGGGGGTACACAGATACGCAGTATTTT. Residues: CASTPGGGYTDTQYF. Full variable domain (missing parts from reference TRBV9 and TRBJ2-3): DSGVTQTPKHLITATGQRVTLRCSPRSGDLSVYWYQQSLDQGLQFLIQYYNGEERAKGNILERFSAQQFPDLHSELNLSSLELGDSALYFCASTPGGGYTDTQYFGPGTRLTVL.

This clonotype was picked up a small number of times. This chain uses TRBV29-1 with TRBJ1-2; 11 bases agree with TRBD1. CDR3 length equals 16 residues. Losses at the gene ends were 1 base for V and 7 bases for J; bases not matched to a gene: 11. CDR1 is SQVTM and CDR2 is ANQGSEA in the germline V gene. The CDR3 spells CSVEGGGTGGYLGYTF. CDR3 sequence (DNA): TGCAGCGTTGAAGGGGGAGGGACAGGGGGGTATCTTGGCTACACCTTC.

This clonotype was counted at least ten times. This chain links TRBV29-1 with TRBJ1-1, with D hard to call. The germline V gene has CDR1 SQVTM and CDR2 ANQGSEA. V shed 4 bases and J shed 1 base, with 4 bases lying between them. There are 11 residues in the CDR3. The CDR3 loop reads CSVVGNTEAFF. The CDR3 nucleotides are TGCAGCGTTGTCGGGAACACTGAAGCTTTCTTT.

The rearrangement uses TRBV12-3 or TRBV12-4 and TRBJ2-3; D remains unclear. V was cut by 7 bases and J by 1 base, with 9 bases left in between. The CDR3 has 13 residues. CDR3 bases: TGTGCCAGCATCAAGACTGGCACAGATACGCAGTATTTT. Its protein is CASIKTGTDTQYF.

The V gene is TRBV19, the J gene TRBJ1-5; no clear D gene. The CDR3 spans 15 residues. Germline V gene lookup returns CDR1 LNHDA and CDR2 SQIVND (reference sequence). Trimming stripped 3 bases from V and 0 bases from J, with 9 bases between. CDR3 sequence reads: CASSIYGYSNQPQHF. CDR3 nucleotides: TGTGCCAGTAGTATCTACGGATATAGCAATCAGCCCCAGCATTTT.

This clonotype was counted a few times. The CDR3 DNA reads TGCGCCAGCAGCTTGAGGGGTGTGGAGAACACCGGGGAGCTGTTTTTT. Its protein is CASSLRGVENTGELFF. This chain joins TRBV5-1 and TRBJ2-2; tentatively, D is TRBD1 (5 bases). The V and J ends lost 1 base and 1 base respectively, with 11 bases between them. This CDR3 is 16 amino acids long. Germline V CDR1 and CDR2: SGHRS, YFSETQ.

This clonotype came up many times. The rearrangement links TRBV11-2 to TRBJ2-2; D remains ambiguous. CDR1 SGHAT and CDR2 FQNNGV come from the germline V gene. The CDR3 spans 18 residues. Deletions cut 0 bases from V and 3 bases from J, with 17 bases between. The CDR3 region is CASSLEAKLLSYTGELFF. The CDR3 bases are TGTGCCAGCAGCTTAGAGGCTAAACTATTGAGTTACACCGGGGAGCTGTTTTTT.

This clonotype was found a few times. V gene TRBV20-1 combines with J gene TRBJ2-3; no definite D call. V was cut by 1 base and J by 3 bases, with 8 bases left in between. CDR1 and CDR2 from the germline V gene are DFQATT and SNEGSKA (reference sequence). The CDR3 runs to 13 residues. The CDR3 DNA reads TGCAGTGCTAGAGGTCGCAGGACAGATACGCAGTATTTT. Its protein is CSARGRRTDTQYF.

This clonotype has ten or more counts. The rearrangement links TRBV12-3 or TRBV12-4 to TRBJ2-7, with D perhaps TRBD1 (6 bases). CDR3 length: 12 amino acids. V was clipped by 7 bases and J by 7 bases, with 14 bases between them. CDR3 sequence reads: CASTQGFGEQYF. Here the CDR3 DNA reads TGTGCCAGCACCCAGGGGTTCGGGGAGCAGTACTTC.